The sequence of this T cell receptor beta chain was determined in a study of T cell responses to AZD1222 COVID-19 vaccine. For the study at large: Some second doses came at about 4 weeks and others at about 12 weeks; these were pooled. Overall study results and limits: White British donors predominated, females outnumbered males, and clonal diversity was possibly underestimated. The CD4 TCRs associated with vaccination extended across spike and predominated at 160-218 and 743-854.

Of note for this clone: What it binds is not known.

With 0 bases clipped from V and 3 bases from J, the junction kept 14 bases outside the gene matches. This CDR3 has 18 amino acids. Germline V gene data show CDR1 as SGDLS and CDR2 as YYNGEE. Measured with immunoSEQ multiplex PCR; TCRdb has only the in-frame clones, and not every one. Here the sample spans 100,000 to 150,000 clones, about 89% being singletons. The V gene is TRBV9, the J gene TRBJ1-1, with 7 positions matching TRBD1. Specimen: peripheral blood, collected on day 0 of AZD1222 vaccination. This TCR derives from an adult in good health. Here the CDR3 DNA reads TGTGCCAGCAGCGTAGAGGAGACAGGGTCGCCGAGATACACTGAAGCTTTCTTT. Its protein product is CASSVEETGSPRYTEAFF.